The 11 T cell receptor beta chains presented below share a single source sample, sequenced in a study of CD8 T cells in Susac syndrome. RNA in amounts of 0.5 to 1 ug was reverse transcribed with random hexamers. TCRdb re-analysed the immunoSEQ multiplex PCR reads in MiXCR, keeping a single row per CDR3 protein. The table has around 130,000 distinct CDR3 sequences, 90% to 95% seen once. The sequenced sample was CD4+ T cells from PBMCs. All receptors come from a human donor with multiple sclerosis.

The chain is built from TRBV12-3 or TRBV12-4 and TRBJ2-2, with TRBD1 matching over 7 bases. The CDR3 covers 15 residues. With 6 bases clipped from V and 7 bases from J, the junction kept 11 bases outside the gene matches. CDR3: CASSPGTAGIGELFF. The CDR3 DNA follows: TGTGCCAGCAGCCCCGGGACAGCTGGCATCGGGGAGCTGTTTTTT.

The chain carries TRBV6-1 and TRBJ2-2; D possibly corresponds to TRBD1 (6 bases). The V gene's germline CDR1 is MNHNS and CDR2 SASEGT. The V end lost 4 bases, the J end lost 5 bases, and 8 bases lay between the germline ends. The CDR3 has 13 residues. CDR3 nucleotides: TGTGCCAGCAGTGCCCAGGGGACCGGGGAGCTGTTTTTT. Protein: CASSAQGTGELFF.

This chain uses TRBV5-4 with TRBJ2-6; D remains unclear. Per the germline V gene, CDR1 is SGHNT and CDR2 is YYREEE (reference sequence). The CDR3 sequence is 14 residues long. Trimming stripped 3 bases from V and 4 bases from J, with 8 bases between. CDR3 sequence (DNA): TGTGCCAGCAGCTCCTTGACCGGGGCCAACGTCCTGACTTTC. Translating gives CASSSLTGANVLTF.

The rearrangement links TRBV7-2 to TRBJ1-1; the D gene is possibly TRBD1 (6 bases). The CDR3 length is 16 residues. Trimming shortened V by 5 bases and J by 4 bases, and 20 bases separated the two germline ends. CDR1 is SGHTA, CDR2 FQGNSA, per germline. The CDR3, as DNA: TGTGCCAGCAGCCCCAGACGCGGGGGCGAAAGCACTGAAGCTTTCTTT. As protein: CASSPRRGGESTEAFF.

This chain links TRBV30 with TRBJ1-4; 7 bases are shared with TRBD1. The V gene's germline CDR1 is GTSNPN and CDR2 SVGIG (reference sequence). Unmatched junction bases numbered 11, after V lost 6 bases and J lost 7 bases. CDR3 size: 14 residues. CDR3 region: CACSLAGTAEKLFF. CDR3 nucleotides: TGTGCCTGTTCCCTCGCCGGGACAGCTGAAAAACTGTTTTTT.

This clonotype came up once. The chain uses TRBV7-3 and TRBJ1-2; D gene uncertain. Trimming left V 1 base short and J 4 bases short, with 10 bases between. The CDR3 consists of 14 residues. Germline V gives CDR1 SGHTA, CDR2 FQGTGA. The CDR3 spells CASSLKSSGYGYTF. The CDR3 DNA reads TGTGCCAGCAGCTTAAAGAGTTCTGGCTATGGCTACACCTTC.

This chain links TRBV6-5 with TRBJ2-5, with TRBD1 matching 9 bases. Germline trimming cut 5 bases from V and 4 bases from J; bases unmatched to any gene: 8. Germline values: CDR1 MNHEY, CDR2 SVGAGI. The CDR3 totals 15 residues. CDR3 in DNA: TGTGCCAGCAGTAAACTCGGGACAGGGAGAGAGACCCAGTACTTC. This gives the protein CASSKLGTGRETQYF.

This chain joins TRBV18 and TRBJ2-7; the match to TRBD2 covers 9 bases. This CDR3 has 15 amino acids. V lost 2 bases, J lost 0 bases, and 2 bases stayed unmatched. Germline V gene sequence: CDR1 KGHSH, CDR2 LQKENI. This chain's CDR3 is CASSPAGGSSYEQYF. CDR3 sequence (DNA): TGTGCCAGCTCACCAGCGGGGGGGAGCTCCTACGAGCAGTACTTC.

The V gene is TRBV7-2, the J gene TRBJ1-2, with D tentatively TRBD1 (5 bases). CDR1 is SGHTA, CDR2 FQGNSA, per germline. Trimming shortened V by 2 bases and J by 0 bases, and 10 bases separated the two germline ends. The CDR3 has 15 residues. CDR3: CASSLRGGSNYGYTF. The CDR3 DNA reads TGTGCCAGCAGCTTAAGGGGAGGCTCTAACTATGGCTACACCTTC.

This chain uses TRBV6-2 or TRBV6-3 with TRBJ1-1; a weak D match, TRBD1 (5 bases). V was clipped by 8 bases and J by 1 base, with 26 bases between them. In germline, CDR1 is MNHEY, CDR2 SVGEGT. The CDR3 covers 18 residues. The CDR3 bases are TGTGCCAGCCGGCCCCAGGGAAATCGACCGCCTGCGAACACTGAAGCTTTCTTT. This gives the protein CASRPQGNRPPANTEAFF.

This chain links TRBV7-3 with TRBJ1-1; D is ambiguous. V gave up 3 bases and J gave up 2 bases, with 10 bases separating them. This CDR3 has 14 amino acids. Germline loops: CDR1 SGHTA, CDR2 FQGTGA. The CDR3: CASSFTGGNTEAFF. DNA for the CDR3: TGTGCCAGCAGCTTTACGGGAGGCAACACTGAAGCTTTCTTT.